These 7 T cell receptor beta chains share one sample of origin, sequenced in a study of CD8+ T cells in alopecia areata. The treatment was: oral pan-JAK inhibitor, 5-10 mg twice daily. Investigators isolated RNA and reverse transcribed it into cDNA to act as the sequencing template. Method: immunoSEQ multiplex PCR; TCRdb's copy keeps in-frame clones and lacks some. Of some 200,000 clones listed, roughly 64% are singletons. The source material was CD8+ T cells sorted from blood, sampled at week 24, from a patient treated with tofacitinib. Receptor source: a human donor with alopecia areata.

This clone turned up a few times. The chain combines TRBV2 with TRBJ2-1, with 7 bases matching TRBD1. J gave up 5 bases and V 6 bases, and 16 bases lay outside the gene matches. Germline assignment: CDR1 SNHLY and CDR2 FYNNEI. This CDR3 contains 17 residues. CDR3 sequence (DNA): TGTGCCAGCAGGACCCCCACAGGGGTCATCCTAAACAATGAGCAGTTCTTC. This sequence encodes CASRTPTGVILNNEQFF. Supplemented by reference TRBV2 and TRBJ2-1, the full variable domain reads EPEVTQTPSHQVTQMGQEVILRCVPISNHLYFYWYRQILGQKVEFLVSFYNNEISEKSEIFDDQFSVERPDGSNFTLKIRSTKLEDSAMYFCASRTPTGVILNNEQFFGPGTRLTVL.

This rearrangement joins TRBV12-5 to TRBJ1-5; TRBD1 might be the D (6 bases). V was pared by 3 bases and J by 3 bases, with 12 bases between. The germline V gene encodes CDR1 LGHNT and CDR2 FRNRAP. This CDR3 is built from 15 residues. CDR3 protein: CASGLGGLVNQPQHF. CDR3 sequence (DNA): TGTGCTAGTGGTTTAGGGGGGTTGGTCAATCAGCCCCAGCATTTT.

The J gene is TRBJ2-7, the V gene TRBV23-1, with D maybe TRBD1 (6 bases). TRBV23-1 is an ORF, and what it does is uncertain. This CDR3 spans 13 amino acids. V lost 2 bases, J lost 6 bases, and 11 bases lay in between. The chain's CDR3 is CASSQRDKCEQYF. The CDR3 DNA reads as TGCGCCAGCAGTCAACGGGACAAGTGCGAGCAGTACTTC.

This clone was seen a single time. The chain recombines TRBV19 with TRBJ1-1; D is unresolved. This CDR3 comprises 14 residues. Trimming took 8 bases from V and 4 from J, leaving 17 bases between them. From germline, CDR1 is LNHDA and CDR2 SQIVND (reference sequence). For the CDR3, the DNA is TGTGCCAGTGACCCCCCGGGGTCGGGCACTGAAGCTTTCTTT. Translated, it gives CASDPPGSGTEAFF.

The CDR3 bases are TGTGCCTGGAGGGACATCTATGGCTACACCTTC. As protein: CAWRDIYGYTF. The genes are TRBV30 and TRBJ1-2, with a possible D match to TRBD1 (5 bases). The CDR3 is 11 residues long. Germline V lookup: CDR1 GTSNPN, CDR2 SVGIG (reference sequence). The V and J ends lost 3 bases and 4 bases respectively, with 6 bases between them.

The chain has TRBV13 and TRBJ2-3; D remains ambiguous. Trimming took 1 base from V and 3 from J, leaving 5 bases between them. Germline values: CDR1 PRHDT, CDR2 FYEKMQ (reference sequence). This CDR3 region has 13 residues. The CDR3 reads CASSLEGTDTQYF. CDR3 coding DNA: TGTGCCAGCAGCTTAGAGGGTACAGATACGCAGTATTTT.

Only a few counts were recorded for this clone. J is TRBJ2-1 and V is TRBV13; TRBD1 aligns across 9 bases. V shed 0 bases, J shed 7 bases, and the junction held 10 bases outside the gene matches. The CDR3 is made up of 17 amino acids. From germline, CDR1 is PRHDT and CDR2 FYEKMQ (reference sequence). CDR3 DNA sequence: TGTGCCAGCAGCTTAGGCCTCTTGGGACAGGGAGGTAATGAGCAGTTCTTC. It yields the protein CASSLGLLGQGGNEQFF.